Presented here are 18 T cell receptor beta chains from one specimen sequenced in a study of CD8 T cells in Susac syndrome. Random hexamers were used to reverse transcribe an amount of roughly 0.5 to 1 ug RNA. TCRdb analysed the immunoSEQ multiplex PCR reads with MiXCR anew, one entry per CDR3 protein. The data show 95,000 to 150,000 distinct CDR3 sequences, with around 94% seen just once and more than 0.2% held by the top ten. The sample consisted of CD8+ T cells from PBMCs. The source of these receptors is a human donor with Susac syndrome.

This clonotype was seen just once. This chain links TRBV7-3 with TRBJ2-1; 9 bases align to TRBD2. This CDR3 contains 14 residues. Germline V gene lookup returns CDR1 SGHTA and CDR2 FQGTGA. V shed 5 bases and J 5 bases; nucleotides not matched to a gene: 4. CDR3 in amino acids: CASSTTSGNNEQFF. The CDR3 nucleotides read TGTGCCAGCAGCACGACTAGCGGAAACAATGAGCAGTTCTTC.

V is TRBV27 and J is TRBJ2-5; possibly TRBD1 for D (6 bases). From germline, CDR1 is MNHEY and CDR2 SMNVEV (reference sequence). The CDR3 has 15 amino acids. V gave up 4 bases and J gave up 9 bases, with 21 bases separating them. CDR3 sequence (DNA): TGTGCCAGCAGTTGGGGCCCGGGACAAGGAAATCCCCAGTACTTC. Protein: CASSWGPGQGNPQYF.

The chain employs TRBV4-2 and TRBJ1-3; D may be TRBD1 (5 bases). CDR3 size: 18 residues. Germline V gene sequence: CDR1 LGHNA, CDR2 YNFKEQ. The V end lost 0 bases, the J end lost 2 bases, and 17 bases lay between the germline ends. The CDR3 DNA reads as TGTGCCAGCAGCCAAGATTTTGGGGGGAGCCCGACTGGAAACACCATATATTTT. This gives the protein CASSQDFGGSPTGNTIYF.

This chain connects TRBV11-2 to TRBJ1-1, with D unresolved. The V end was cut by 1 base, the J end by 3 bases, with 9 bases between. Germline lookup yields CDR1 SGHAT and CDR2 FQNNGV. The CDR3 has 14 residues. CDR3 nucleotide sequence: TGTGCCAGCAGCTTAGTGTGGGCGGACACTGAAGCTTTCTTT. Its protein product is CASSLVWADTEAFF.

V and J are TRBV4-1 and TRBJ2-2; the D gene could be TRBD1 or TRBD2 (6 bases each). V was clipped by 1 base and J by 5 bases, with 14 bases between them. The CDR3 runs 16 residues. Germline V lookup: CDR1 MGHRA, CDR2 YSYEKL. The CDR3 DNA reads TGCGCCAGCAGCCAAGGGGGGGCGGGGATGACCGGGGAGCTGTTTTTT. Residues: CASSQGGAGMTGELFF.

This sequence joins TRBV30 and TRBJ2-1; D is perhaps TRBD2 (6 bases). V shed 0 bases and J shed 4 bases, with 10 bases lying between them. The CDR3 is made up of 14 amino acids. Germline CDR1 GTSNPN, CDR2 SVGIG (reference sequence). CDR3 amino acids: CAWSVGRGYNEQFF. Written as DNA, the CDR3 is TGTGCCTGGAGTGTAGGGCGGGGATACAATGAGCAGTTCTTC.

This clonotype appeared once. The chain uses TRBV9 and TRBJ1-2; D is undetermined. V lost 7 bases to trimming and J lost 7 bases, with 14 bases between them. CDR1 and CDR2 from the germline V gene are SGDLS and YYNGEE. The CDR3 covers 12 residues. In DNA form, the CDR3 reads TGTGCCAGCGGGTCCCAGGCCGGTGGCTACACCTTC. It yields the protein CASGSQAGGYTF.

CDR3: CASSTTSGGPTDTQYF. In DNA, the CDR3 is TGTGCCAGCAGTACGACTAGCGGGGGTCCCACAGATACGCAGTATTTT. This chain connects TRBV12-3 or TRBV12-4 to TRBJ2-3, with 12 positions matching TRBD2. The V segment lost 5 bases and the J segment 2 bases; nucleotides outside the gene matches: 5. This CDR3 is built from 16 residues.

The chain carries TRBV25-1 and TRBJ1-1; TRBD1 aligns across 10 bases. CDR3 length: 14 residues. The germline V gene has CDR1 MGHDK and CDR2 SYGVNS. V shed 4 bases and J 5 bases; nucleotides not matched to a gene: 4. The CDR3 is CASSGGTGETEAFF. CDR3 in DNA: TGTGCCAGCAGTGGGGGGACAGGGGAAACTGAAGCTTTCTTT.

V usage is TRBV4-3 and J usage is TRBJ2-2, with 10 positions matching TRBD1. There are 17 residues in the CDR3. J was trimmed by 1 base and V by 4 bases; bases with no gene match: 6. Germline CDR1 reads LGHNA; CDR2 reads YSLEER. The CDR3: CASSPGQGPWNTGELFF. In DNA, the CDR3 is TGCGCCAGCAGCCCGGGACAGGGGCCGTGGAACACCGGGGAGCTGTTTTTT.

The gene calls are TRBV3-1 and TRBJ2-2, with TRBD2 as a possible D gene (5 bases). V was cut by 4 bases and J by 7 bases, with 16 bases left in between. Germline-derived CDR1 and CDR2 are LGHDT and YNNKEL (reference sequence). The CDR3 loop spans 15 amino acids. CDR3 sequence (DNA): TGTGCCAGCAGCCCAATTGGTGAGGGCGGCGGGGAGCTGTTTTTT. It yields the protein CASSPIGEGGGELFF.

For the CDR3, the DNA is TGTGCCAGCAGTTACGGTATGGGCACTGAAGCTTTCTTT. Amino acid sequence: CASSYGMGTEAFF. V and J are TRBV6-5 and TRBJ1-1; D not resolved. This CDR3 is 13 amino acids long. CDR1 and CDR2 from the germline V gene are MNHEY and SVGAGI. The ends were cut back, 2 bases at V and 4 bases at J, with 8 bases in the middle.

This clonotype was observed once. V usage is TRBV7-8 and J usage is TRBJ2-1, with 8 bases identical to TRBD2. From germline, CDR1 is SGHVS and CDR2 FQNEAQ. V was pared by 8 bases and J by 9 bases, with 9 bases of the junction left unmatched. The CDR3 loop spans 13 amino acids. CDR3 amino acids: CASLVAGGSEQFF. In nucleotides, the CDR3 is TGTGCCAGCTTAGTTGCGGGAGGTTCTGAGCAGTTCTTC.

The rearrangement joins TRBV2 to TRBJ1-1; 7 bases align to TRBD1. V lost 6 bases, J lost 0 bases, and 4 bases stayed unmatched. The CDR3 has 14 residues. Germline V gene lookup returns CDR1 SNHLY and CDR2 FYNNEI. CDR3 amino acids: CASRSTGMNTEAFF. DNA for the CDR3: TGTGCCAGCAGATCGACAGGGATGAACACTGAAGCTTTCTTT.

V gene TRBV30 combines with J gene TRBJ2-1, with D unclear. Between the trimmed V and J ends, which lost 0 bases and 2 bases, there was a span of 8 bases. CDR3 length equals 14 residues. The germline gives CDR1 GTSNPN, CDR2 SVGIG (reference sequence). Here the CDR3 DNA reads TGTGCCTGGAGTGTGACAAAACCCTACAATGAGCAGTTCTTC. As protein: CAWSVTKPYNEQFF.

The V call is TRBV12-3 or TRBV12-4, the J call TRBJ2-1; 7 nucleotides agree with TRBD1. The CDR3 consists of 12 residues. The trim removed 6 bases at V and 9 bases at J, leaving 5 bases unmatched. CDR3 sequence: CASSRTGSEQFF. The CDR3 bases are TGTGCCAGCAGCAGGACAGGCAGTGAGCAGTTCTTC.

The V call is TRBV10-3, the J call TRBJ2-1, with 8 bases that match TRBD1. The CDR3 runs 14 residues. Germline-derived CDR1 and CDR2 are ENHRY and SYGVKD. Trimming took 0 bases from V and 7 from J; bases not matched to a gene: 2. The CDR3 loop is CAISESNRGNEQFF. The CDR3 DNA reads TGTGCCATCAGTGAGTCGAACAGGGGGAATGAGCAGTTCTTC.

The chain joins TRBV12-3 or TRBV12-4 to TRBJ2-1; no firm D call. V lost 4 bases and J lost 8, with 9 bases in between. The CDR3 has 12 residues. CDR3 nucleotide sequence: TGTGCCAGCAGTTCAAGTTCTGATGAGCAGTTCTTC. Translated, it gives CASSSSSDEQFF.